This T cell receptor (beta chain) was captured in a study of CD8 T cells in Susac syndrome. Negative isolation was used for CD8+ and CD4+ T cells and FACS enrichment for TEMRA cells. J was trimmed by 5 bases and V by 7 bases; bases with no gene match: 11. CDR3 length: 15 amino acids. RNA amounts of about 0.45 to 1 ug underwent reverse transcription with random hexamers. Amplification of TCR beta CDR3 used immunoSEQ multiplex PCR across 54 Vbeta and 13 Jbeta. TCRdb fed the immunoSEQ multiplex PCR reads into MiXCR, producing one record per CDR3 protein. The sample yields fewer than 350,000 distinct CDR3 sequences, about 91% seen once.

The sequencing input was CD8+ T cells from PBMCs. The receptor was derived from a human donor with multiple sclerosis. The gene calls are TRBV12-3 or TRBV12-4 and TRBJ1-2; 9 positions match TRBD1. The CDR3: CASKDQGQGSYGYTF. CDR3 DNA sequence: TGTGCCAGCAAGGATCAGGGACAGGGAAGTTATGGCTACACCTTC.